The sequence of this TCR beta chain was determined in a study of control samples from healthy donors and cancer patients. This clone has only one observation. Profiling relied on immunoSEQ multiplex PCR, and the TCRdb table lists in-frame clones only, not all of them. The repertoire includes some 120,000 clones, about 88% of them detected once, and approximately 3.2% sits in the top ten. The sample consisted of blood. The TCR was taken from a man between 50 and 59 years old in good health.

The CDR3 DNA follows: TGTGCCAGCAGTACTTACAATGAGCAGTTCTTC. Translated: CASSTYNEQFF. The genes are TRBV12-3 or TRBV12-4 and TRBJ2-1; D call uncertain. V was pared by 5 bases and J by 4 bases, with 3 bases between. The length of the CDR3 is 11 residues.